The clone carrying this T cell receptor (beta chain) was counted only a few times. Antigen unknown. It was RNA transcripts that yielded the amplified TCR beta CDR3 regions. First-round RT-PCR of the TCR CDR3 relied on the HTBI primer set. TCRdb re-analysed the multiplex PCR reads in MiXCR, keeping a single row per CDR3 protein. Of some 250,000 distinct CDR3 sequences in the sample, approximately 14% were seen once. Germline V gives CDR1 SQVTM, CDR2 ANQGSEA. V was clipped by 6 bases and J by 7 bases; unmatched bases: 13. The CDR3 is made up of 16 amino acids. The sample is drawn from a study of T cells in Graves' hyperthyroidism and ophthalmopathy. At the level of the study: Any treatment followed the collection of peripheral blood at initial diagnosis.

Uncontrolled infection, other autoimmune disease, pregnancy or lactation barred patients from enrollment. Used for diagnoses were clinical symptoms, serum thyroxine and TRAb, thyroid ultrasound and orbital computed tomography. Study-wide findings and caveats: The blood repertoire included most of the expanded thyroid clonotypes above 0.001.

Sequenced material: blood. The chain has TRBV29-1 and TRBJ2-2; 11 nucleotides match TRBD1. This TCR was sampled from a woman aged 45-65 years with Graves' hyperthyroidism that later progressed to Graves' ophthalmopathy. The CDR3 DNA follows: TGCAGCGTCGCACCCCGGGACAGGGGGATGGACGGGGAGCTGTTTTTT. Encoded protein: CSVAPRDRGMDGELFF.